Below, 21 T cell receptor beta chains from the same sample are listed, as sequenced in a study of a mutant IDH1 vaccine in newly diagnosed glioma. This table comes from immunoSEQ multiplex PCR, and its TCRdb copy is limited to in-frame clones, with some not included. Seen here are some 31,000 clones, approximately 84% observed once, and the top ten hold 8% to 10%. The time point: week 23, last vaccination. Each vaccine dose was 300 ug of mutant IDH1 20-mer peptide, with topical imiquimod. Antigens for these TCRs are unknown. The starting material was PBMCs, obtained from a glioma patient whose treatment included an IDH1 peptide vaccine. These receptors originate from a young woman with glioma.

The chain couples TRBV5-4 to TRBJ1-5; tentative D call: TRBD1 (5 bases). Germline V gene sequence: CDR1 SGHNT, CDR2 YYREEE (reference sequence). This CDR3 is 13 amino acids long. Trimming left V 8 bases short and J 1 base short, with 10 bases between. CDR3 sequence reads: CASPGPSNQPQHF. CDR3 bases: TGTGCCAGTCCGGGACCGAGCAATCAGCCCCAGCATTTT.

DNA of the CDR3: TGTGCCAGCAAACTCAGTTATTTGCCCAATTACGGCTACACCTTC. It encodes CASKLSYLPNYGYTF. The gene calls are TRBV6-5 and TRBJ1-2; no clear D. From germline, CDR1 is MNHEY and CDR2 SVGAGI. Trimming pared 7 bases from V and 8 bases from J, leaving 23 bases between. CDR3 length equals 15 residues.

This clone occurred a few times. This chain joins TRBV20-1 and TRBJ1-2; D uncertain. The CDR3 length is 8 residues. V was pared by 7 bases and J by 6 bases, with 3 bases between. Per germline, CDR1 DFQATT and CDR2 SNEGSKA (reference sequence). The CDR3: CSGNGYTF. CDR3 DNA: TGCAGTGGAAATGGCTACACCTTC.

In this sample, this clone turned up a few times. This rearrangement joins TRBV10-3 to TRBJ1-1, with unresolved D. Germline V lookup: CDR1 ENHRY, CDR2 SYGVKD. Trimming removed 3 bases at V and 2 bases at J, with 1 base between. This CDR3 contains 11 residues. The CDR3 region is CAISDNTEAFF. CDR3 bases: TGTGCCATCAGTGATAACACTGAAGCTTTCTTT.

This clone is medium-sized within its sample. The rearrangement joins TRBV5-4 to TRBJ2-3; 10 bases line up with TRBD2. The CDR3 sequence is 15 residues long. J was trimmed by 1 base and V by 4 bases; bases with no gene match: 3. Germline V lookup: CDR1 SGHNT, CDR2 YYREEE (reference sequence). CDR3 coding DNA: TGTGCCAGCAGCACTCTAGCGGGGGGCACAGATACGCAGTATTTT. It codes for CASSTLAGGTDTQYF.

This clone is a singleton in its sample. The CDR3 DNA reads TGTGCCAGCAGTGAATTTTCTGTTGCTTTCTTT. Its protein product is CASSEFSVAFF. The chain uses TRBV6-1 and TRBJ1-1; the D is unclear. Germline loops: CDR1 MNHNS, CDR2 SASEGT. This CDR3 has 11 amino acids. V lost 2 bases, J lost 11 bases, and 9 bases lay in between.

The chain recombines TRBV19 with TRBJ1-5; 12 bases agree with TRBD1. V shed 1 base, J shed 7 bases, and the junction held 5 bases outside the gene matches. Germline V CDR1 and CDR2: LNHDA, SQIVND (reference sequence). The CDR3 totals 16 residues. CDR3 in DNA: TGTGCCAGTAGTATAGGTTGGGACAGGGGGCCGCAGCCCCAGCATTTT. This codes for CASSIGWDRGPQPQHF.

The chain uses TRBV7-2 and TRBJ2-7, with D unresolved. V was pared by 5 bases and J by 3 bases, with 23 bases between. CDR1 and CDR2 from the germline V gene are SGHTA and FQGNSA. CDR3 length equals 17 residues. The CDR3 spells CASSPTSRAQKVYEQYF. CDR3 DNA: TGTGCCAGCAGCCCCACAAGCCGGGCCCAGAAAGTCTACGAGCAGTACTTC.

This clone was counted a single time. For the CDR3, the DNA is TGTGCCAGCCTGGCCCCAGTCGCTGGAAACACCATATATTTT. This sequence encodes CASLAPVAGNTIYF. This chain links TRBV19 with TRBJ1-3; D gene unclear. The V end lost 9 bases, the J end lost 2 bases, and 14 bases lay between the germline ends. Per germline, CDR1 LNHDA and CDR2 SQIVND (reference sequence). CDR3 size: 14 residues.

The chain recombines TRBV5-1 with TRBJ2-1; 12 bases match TRBD2. This CDR3 comprises 17 residues. CDR1 is SGHRS and CDR2 is YFSETQ in the germline V gene. Trimming removed 5 bases from V and 3 bases from J; junction bases left unmatched: 9. The CDR3 region has the DNA TGCGCCAGCAGTTTCGCCCTAGCGGGAGGGGACTACAATGAGCAGTTCTTC. Translating gives CASSFALAGGDYNEQFF.

This chain uses TRBV7-2 with TRBJ2-5, with 11 bases that match TRBD2. CDR1 is SGHTA, CDR2 FQGNSA, per germline. The CDR3 contains 18 residues. The V gene end was trimmed by 5 bases and the J gene end by 9 bases; junction bases not matched to a gene: 20. The CDR3 sequence is CASSDRNGRSGRAFAQYF. DNA for the CDR3: TGTGCCAGCAGCGATAGGAATGGGCGTAGCGGGAGGGCCTTTGCCCAGTACTTC.

This chain joins TRBV20-1 and TRBJ1-2, with no clear D. Trimming removed 3 bases from V and 8 bases from J, with 10 bases in between. This CDR3 is built from 11 residues. Germline CDR1 is DFQATT and CDR2 is SNEGSKA (reference sequence). Written as DNA, the CDR3 is TGCAGTGCTAGTGGAGTCTTAGGCTACACCTTC. Amino acids: CSASGVLGYTF.

The V and J genes are TRBV4-3 and TRBJ2-7; TRBD1 matches at 8 bases. In germline, CDR1 is LGHNA, CDR2 YSLEER. This CDR3 comprises 14 residues. Trimming at V came to 0 bases and at J to 5 bases, leaving 3 bases not matched to a gene. CDR3 coding DNA: TGCGCCAGCAGCCAAGATCCAGGGGGCAACGAGCAGTACTTC. It encodes CASSQDPGGNEQYF.

This clone is a singleton in its sample. The rearrangement uses TRBV4-1 and TRBJ2-7, with D perhaps assigned TRBD1 or TRBD2 (5 bases each). Germline loops: CDR1 MGHRA, CDR2 YSYEKL. Trimming left V 0 bases short and J 6 bases short, with 15 bases between. This CDR3 is 15 amino acids long. The CDR3 DNA is TGCGCCAGCAGCCAAGAGGTCGTGGGACGGGGCGAGCAGTACTTC. Translated, it gives CASSQEVVGRGEQYF.

The rearrangement links TRBV30 to TRBJ1-4; D ambiguous. This CDR3 spans 14 amino acids. CDR1 is GTSNPN, CDR2 SVGIG, per germline (reference sequence). V was shortened by 0 bases and J by 4 bases, with 9 bases between the two germline ends. The CDR3 is CAWSVGAGNEKLFF. The CDR3 DNA is TGTGCCTGGAGTGTGGGAGCTGGTAATGAAAAACTGTTTTTT.

This clone has only one observation. V gene TRBV7-9 combines with J gene TRBJ2-1, with a possible D match to TRBD2 (7 bases). CDR3 length equals 19 residues. Germline V gene sequence: CDR1 SEHNR, CDR2 FQNEAQ (reference sequence). Trimming stripped 5 bases from V and 0 bases from J, with 23 bases between. The CDR3 nucleotides are TGTGCCAGCAGCCGTCTTAGGGGGGGAGCGGGGAGCTCCTACAATGAGCAGTTCTTC. Amino acids: CASSRLRGGAGSSYNEQFF.

V gene TRBV19 combines with J gene TRBJ1-2; D is possibly TRBD1 (6 bases). The germline gives CDR1 LNHDA, CDR2 SQIVND (reference sequence). This CDR3 spans 15 amino acids. Trimming cost V 3 bases and J 8 bases, with 19 bases left between them. The CDR3 protein is CASSMLDRLVGGYTF. The DNA of the CDR3 is TGTGCCAGTAGTATGCTTGACAGGCTCGTGGGGGGCTACACCTTC.

As DNA, the CDR3 is TGTGCCAGCAGCAGGGGGCTTTTGTATGGCTACACCTTC. Its translation: CASSRGLLYGYTF. This chain joins TRBV25-1 and TRBJ1-2, with TRBD1 matching 8 bases. Looked up from germline, CDR1 is MGHDK and CDR2 is SYGVNS. This CDR3 region has 13 residues. J lost 5 bases, V lost 6 bases, and 5 bases had no gene match.

The chain recombines TRBV28 with TRBJ2-3; TRBD2 agrees at 9 bases. Germline V CDR1 and CDR2: MDHEN, SYDVKM. This CDR3 comprises 13 residues. The trim removed 5 bases at V and 8 bases at J, leaving 5 bases unmatched. CDR3 amino acids: CASSEPSGATQYF. CDR3 in DNA: TGTGCCAGCAGTGAACCTAGCGGGGCTACGCAGTATTTT. The whole variable domain, remainder taken from reference TRBV28 and TRBJ2-3, is DVKVTQSSRYLVKRTGEKVFLECVQDMDHENMFWYRQDPGLGLRLIYFSYDVKMKEKGDIPEGYSVSREKKERFSLILESASTNQTSMYLCASSEPSGATQYFGPGTRLTVL.

The J gene is TRBJ2-3, the V gene TRBV2; D unclear. CDR3 length: 14 amino acids. V was shortened by 6 bases and J by 0 bases, with 10 bases between the two germline ends. In germline, CDR1 is SNHLY, CDR2 FYNNEI. The CDR3 coding sequence is TGTGCCAGCAGATGGACCCTTAGCACAGATACGCAGTATTTT. As protein: CASRWTLSTDTQYF.

The chain recombines TRBV5-8 with TRBJ2-5; 10 bases agree with TRBD1. In germline, CDR1 is SGHTS, CDR2 YDEGEE. The V segment lost 4 bases and the J segment 4 bases; nucleotides outside the gene matches: 7. The CDR3 totals 15 residues. The CDR3 DNA is TGTGCCAGCAGCCCAGGGACAGGGGTCGGAGAGACCCAGTACTTC. It encodes CASSPGTGVGETQYF.